A selection of T cell receptor beta chains follows, all from one sample in a study of shared clonotypes between healthy human individuals. Measured with immunoSEQ multiplex PCR; TCRdb has only the in-frame clones, and not every one. The data show approximately 340,000 clones, less than 75% seen once. The specimen sequenced was memory CD4+ T cells sorted from blood. These receptors were collected from a young man in good health. Both conserved end residues are part of each CDR3. Each record gives: J gene, V gene, clone size, CDR3 protein. Only part of the rows carry a size: once, few, many, or a class if the clone is expanded.

j_gene: TRBJ2-2; v_gene: TRBV5-1; abundance: NA; CDR3aa: CASSNRIQDTGELFF
j_gene: TRBJ1-3; v_gene: TRBV7-9; abundance: NA; CDR3aa: CASSHFDSRGGFGNTIYF
j_gene: TRBJ2-1; v_gene: TRBV19; abundance: NA; CDR3aa: CASSATRNAYNEQFF
j_gene: TRBJ2-2; v_gene: TRBV2; abundance: NA; CDR3aa: CASSRGSTLSNTGELFF
j_gene: TRBJ2-1; v_gene: TRBV7-2; abundance: NA; CDR3aa: CASSFLRGGGEQFF
j_gene: TRBJ2-3; v_gene: TRBV11-2; abundance: NA; CDR3aa: CASSLETTWVDTQYF
j_gene: TRBJ1-5; v_gene: TRBV7-9; abundance: NA; CDR3aa: CASSLRVDQPQHF
j_gene: TRBJ1-1; v_gene: TRBV27; abundance: many; CDR3aa: CASSLGGIGVNTEAFF
j_gene: TRBJ2-1; v_gene: TRBV19; abundance: NA; CDR3aa: CASKIAVQDNEQFF
j_gene: TRBJ2-1; v_gene: TRBV28; abundance: NA; CDR3aa: CASVPRASYNEQFF
j_gene: TRBJ2-6; v_gene: TRBV5-5; abundance: once; CDR3aa: CASAGRGGANVLTF
j_gene: TRBJ2-7; v_gene: TRBV7-8; abundance: few; CDR3aa: CASSLATLPGLAAYEQYF
j_gene: TRBJ2-6; v_gene: TRBV9; abundance: NA; CDR3aa: CASSVAGTGANVLTF
j_gene: TRBJ1-2; v_gene: TRBV15; abundance: once; CDR3aa: CATSPGGGNYGYTF
j_gene: TRBJ1-3; v_gene: TRBV10-3; abundance: few; CDR3aa: CAISESLTAGNTIYF
j_gene: TRBJ2-2; v_gene: TRBV5-1; abundance: NA; CDR3aa: CASSLPRATGELFF
j_gene: TRBJ2-7; v_gene: TRBV6-1; abundance: NA; CDR3aa: CASSAGQPGPYEQYF
j_gene: TRBJ2-7; v_gene: TRBV25-1; abundance: few; CDR3aa: CASSEARVEGEQYF
j_gene: TRBJ2-2; v_gene: TRBV5-1; abundance: NA; CDR3aa: CASSLETSGVGELFF
j_gene: TRBJ2-1; v_gene: TRBV9; abundance: few; CDR3aa: CASSVDWQGNEQFF
j_gene: TRBJ2-7; v_gene: TRBV6-5; abundance: once; CDR3aa: CATSGGGEQYF
j_gene: TRBJ2-1; v_gene: TRBV27; abundance: NA; CDR3aa: CASSPGQGLGNEQFF